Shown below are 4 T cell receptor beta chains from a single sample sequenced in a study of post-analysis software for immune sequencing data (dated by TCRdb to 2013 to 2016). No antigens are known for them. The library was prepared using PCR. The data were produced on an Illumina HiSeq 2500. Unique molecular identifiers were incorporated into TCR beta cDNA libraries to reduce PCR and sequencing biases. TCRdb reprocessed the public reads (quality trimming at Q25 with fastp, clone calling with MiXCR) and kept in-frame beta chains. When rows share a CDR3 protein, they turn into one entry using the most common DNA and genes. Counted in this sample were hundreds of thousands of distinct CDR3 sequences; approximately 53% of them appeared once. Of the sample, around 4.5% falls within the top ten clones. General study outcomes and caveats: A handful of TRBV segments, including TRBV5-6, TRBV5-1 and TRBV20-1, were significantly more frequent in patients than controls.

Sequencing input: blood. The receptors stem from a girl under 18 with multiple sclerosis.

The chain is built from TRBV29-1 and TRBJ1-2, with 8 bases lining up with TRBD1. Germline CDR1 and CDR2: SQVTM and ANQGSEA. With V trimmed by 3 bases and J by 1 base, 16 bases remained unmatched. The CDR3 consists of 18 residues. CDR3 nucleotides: TGCAGCGTTGACGATGGGGGGACAGGCCTTTTAGTTAACTATGGCTACACCTTC. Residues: CSVDDGGTGLLVNYGYTF. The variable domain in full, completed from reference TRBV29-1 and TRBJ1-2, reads SAVISQKPSRDICQRGTSLTIQCQVDSQVTMMFWYRQQPGQSLTLIATANQGSEATYESGFVIDKFPISRPNLTFSTLTVSNMSPEDSSIYLCSVDDGGTGLLVNYGYTFGSGTRLTVV.

In DNA form, the CDR3 reads TGTGCCACCAGCAGAGACCAAGGGACTAGCGGGAGGTTTTCCTACAATGAGCAGTTCTTC. This encodes CATSRDQGTSGRFSYNEQFF. This chain joins TRBV15 and TRBJ2-1; 15 nucleotides match TRBD2. This CDR3 spans 20 amino acids. Germline values: CDR1 LNHNV, CDR2 YYDKDF (reference sequence). Trimming cost V 0 bases and J 1 base; bases outside gene matches: 7.

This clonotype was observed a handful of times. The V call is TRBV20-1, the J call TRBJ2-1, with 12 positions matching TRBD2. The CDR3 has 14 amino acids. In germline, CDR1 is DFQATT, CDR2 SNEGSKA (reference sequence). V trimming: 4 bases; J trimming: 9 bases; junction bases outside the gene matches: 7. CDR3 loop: CSAIILAGGGEQFF. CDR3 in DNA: TGCAGTGCTATTATACTAGCGGGAGGTGGTGAGCAGTTCTTC.

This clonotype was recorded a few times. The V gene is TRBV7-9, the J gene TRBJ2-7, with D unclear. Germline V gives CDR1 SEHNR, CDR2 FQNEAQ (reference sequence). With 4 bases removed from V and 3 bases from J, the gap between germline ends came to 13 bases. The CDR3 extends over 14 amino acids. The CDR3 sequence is CASSSSLTYYEQYF. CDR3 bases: TGTGCCAGCAGCTCCTCCCTGACATACTACGAGCAGTACTTC.